The clone carrying this TCR beta chain occurred many times. Its cognate antigen is unknown. These data are taken from a study of response to subunit inactivated influenza vaccine. Study-level results: With each seasonal influenza vaccination, the authors suggested, few new T cells are recruited.

TCRdb re-analysed the RT-PCR reads in MiXCR, keeping a single row per CDR3 protein. The sample includes 500,000 to 600,000 distinct CDR3 sequences, 6.5% to 8% seen only once; the top ten take 13%. Germline CDR1 and CDR2: KGHDR and SFDVKD. The CDR3 has 14 amino acids. V was clipped by 4 bases and J by 6 bases, with 12 bases between them. The sequence derives from a man between 50 and 75 years old who received an inactivated influenza vaccine. The specimen comprised PBMCs from blood, sampled around 25 months after vaccination. The gene calls are TRBV24-1 and TRBJ2-1, with D uncertain. CDR3 protein: CATSDTLRSNEQFF. As DNA, the CDR3 is TGTGCCACCAGTGACACCCTACGAAGCAATGAGCAGTTCTTC.